One sample yielded the 21 T cell receptor beta chains listed below, sequenced in a study of blood T cell repertoires in COVID-19. TCRdb's copy holds only in-frame clones and misses some; the assay was immunoSEQ multiplex PCR. The top ten hold roughly 15% of the sample, which has under 150,000 clones, around 84% seen once. Sequencing used peripheral blood. The origin of the receptors is a woman of 80 years or more with acute or convalescent COVID-19.

This clone came up many times. The rearrangement uses TRBV5-4 and TRBJ1-1; D perhaps matches TRBD1 (5 bases). V lost 4 bases and J lost 5, with 15 bases in between. Germline V gene data show CDR1 as SGHNT and CDR2 as YYREEE (reference sequence). The CDR3 is 14 amino acids. The CDR3 DNA reads TGTGCCAGCAGCCGCCCCTCAGGGTCGACTGAAGCTTTCTTT. It yields the protein CASSRPSGSTEAFF.

The chain joins TRBV7-2 to TRBJ1-1, with D possibly being TRBD1 (5 bases). The CDR3 contains 14 residues. V was clipped by 5 bases and J by 8 bases, with 18 bases between them. CDR1 SGHTA and CDR2 FQGNSA come from the germline V gene. CDR3 in DNA: TGTGCCAGCAGCCGGCAGAACCAGGGAAGGGAAGCTTTCTTT. Amino acids: CASSRQNQGREAFF.

The chain carries TRBV7-2 and TRBJ2-1, with TRBD2 identical over 9 bases. Germline CDR1 SGHTA, CDR2 FQGNSA. The CDR3 consists of 16 residues. V was pared by 5 bases and J by 7 bases, with 12 bases of the junction left unmatched. The CDR3 here is CASSTNGGGARNEQFF. In DNA, the CDR3 is TGTGCCAGCAGCACTAATGGCGGGGGGGCCCGGAATGAGCAGTTCTTC.

The chain combines TRBV19 with TRBJ1-2; TRBD1 aligns across 7 bases. V gave up 6 bases and J gave up 2 bases; unmatched junction bases: 6. CDR1 LNHDA and CDR2 SQIVND come from the germline V gene (reference sequence). The CDR3 spans 14 residues. Written as DNA, the CDR3 is TGTGCCAGTAGGAACCGGGACAGCAACTATGGCTACACCTTC. This codes for CASRNRDSNYGYTF.

The CDR3 protein is CASSDRGGNSPLHF. The CDR3, as DNA: TGTGCCAGCAGCGACAGGGGGGGTAATTCACCCCTCCACTTT. The V call is TRBV2, the J call TRBJ1-6, with 9 positions matching TRBD1. This CDR3 has 14 residues. V lost 6 bases to trimming and J lost 6 bases; unmatched junction nucleotides: 3. Germline V gene sequence: CDR1 SNHLY, CDR2 FYNNEI.

The rearrangement links TRBV5-6 to TRBJ1-1, with a weak D call TRBD1 (6 bases). The V gene lost 3 bases and the J gene lost 0 bases, with 9 bases spanning the gap. CDR3 length equals 14 residues. Looked up from germline, CDR1 is SGHDT and CDR2 is YYEEEE. The CDR3 DNA sequence: TGTGCCAGCAGCTGGGGACACATGAACACTGAAGCTTTCTTT. Translating it yields CASSWGHMNTEAFF. Based on the CDR3 plus reference TRBV5-6 and TRBJ1-1, the full variable domain is DAGVTQSPTHLIKTRGQQVTLRCSPKSGHDTVSWYQQALGQGPQFIFQYYEEEERQRGNFPDRFSGHQFPNYSSELNVNALLLGDSALYLCASSWGHMNTEAFFGQGTRLTVV.

The chain is built from TRBV7-2 and TRBJ2-1, with D maybe TRBD1 (6 bases). CDR1 is SGHTA and CDR2 is FQGNSA in the germline V gene. This CDR3 region has 15 residues. V was shortened by 6 bases and J by 0 bases, with 12 bases between the two germline ends. The CDR3 spells CASSPTGGSYNEQFF. CDR3 nucleotide sequence: TGTGCCAGCAGTCCGACAGGAGGCTCCTACAATGAGCAGTTCTTC.

This sequence joins TRBV3-1 (or the pseudogene TRBV3-2) and TRBJ2-3; TRBD2 matches 9 bases. V gave up 3 bases and J gave up 2 bases; unmatched junction bases: 6. Germline V lookup: CDR1 LGHDT, CDR2 YNNKEL (reference sequence). The CDR3 covers 16 residues. For the CDR3, the DNA is TGTGCCAGCAGCCACGTAGCGGGAGACGTCACAGATACGCAGTATTTT. This sequence encodes CASSHVAGDVTDTQYF.

The chain employs TRBV7-9 and TRBJ1-1; D is unresolved. The germline V gene has CDR1 SEHNR and CDR2 FQNEAQ (reference sequence). The V gene lost 2 bases and the J gene lost 8 bases, with 15 bases spanning the gap. The CDR3 extends over 14 amino acids. CDR3 nucleotides: TGTGCCAGCAGCTTATCCTACAGAAAAGCCGAAGCTTTCTTT. It yields the protein CASSLSYRKAEAFF.

The rearrangement joins TRBV6-1 to TRBJ1-2; tentative D call: TRBD1 (6 bases). The CDR3 contains 18 residues. Germline CDR1 reads MNHNS; CDR2 reads SASEGT. Deletions cut 3 bases from V and 5 bases from J, with 25 bases between. The CDR3 loop reads CASSDILLAGEYYYGYTF. CDR3 sequence (DNA): TGTGCCAGCAGTGATATCTTATTGGCAGGGGAATATTATTATGGCTACACCTTC.

The chain has TRBV7-2 and TRBJ1-1; TRBD1 is a possible D gene (6 bases). V lost 0 bases, J lost 3 bases, and 11 bases lay in between. CDR1 SGHTA and CDR2 FQGNSA come from the germline V gene. The CDR3 covers 15 residues. Written as DNA, the CDR3 is TGTGCCAGCAGCTTAGCGCTGGGGGGGCACACTGAAGCTTTCTTT. Translating it yields CASSLALGGHTEAFF.

V is TRBV4-1 and J is TRBJ1-5; TRBD1 aligns across 10 bases. The germline gives CDR1 MGHRA, CDR2 YSYEKL. The V gene end was trimmed by 2 bases and the J gene end by 2 bases; junction bases not matched to a gene: 9. The CDR3 is 18 amino acids. The CDR3 protein is CASSQLSGTGEGNQPQHF. The CDR3 nucleotides read TGCGCCAGCAGCCAATTATCCGGGACAGGGGAAGGCAATCAGCCCCAGCATTTT.

The chain recombines TRBV2 with TRBJ1-2, with 8 bases fitting TRBD1. Trimming removed 3 bases from V and 4 bases from J; junction bases left unmatched: 4. Germline V gene lookup returns CDR1 SNHLY and CDR2 FYNNEI. CDR3 length equals 14 residues. CDR3 loop: CASSDRDRPYGYTF. In DNA form, the CDR3 reads TGTGCCAGCAGTGACCGGGACAGGCCCTATGGCTACACCTTC.

The chain employs TRBV7-8 and TRBJ2-5; D not certain. This CDR3 region has 11 residues. CDR1 is SGHVS and CDR2 is FQNEAQ in the germline V gene. Trimming cost V 5 bases and J 2 bases, with 3 bases left between them. The CDR3 coding sequence is TGTGCCAGCAGCCCTCAAGAGACCCAGTACTTC. Protein sequence: CASSPQETQYF.

The J gene is TRBJ2-2, the V gene TRBV27; 8 bases line up with TRBD2. J lost 8 bases, V lost 3 bases, and 8 bases had no gene match. The germline gives CDR1 MNHEY, CDR2 SMNVEV (reference sequence). This CDR3 region has 15 residues. CDR3 in DNA: TGTGCCAGCAGTTTGGAGACGGGAGGGTGGGGGGAGCTGTTTTTT. This encodes CASSLETGGWGELFF.

The chain combines TRBV4-3 with TRBJ1-6; TRBD1 might be the D (5 bases). Per the germline V gene, CDR1 is LGHNA and CDR2 is YSLEER. The CDR3 runs to 17 residues. The ends were cut back, 3 bases at V and 6 bases at J, with 18 bases in the middle. In DNA, the CDR3 is TGCGCCAGCAGCCAGGACTCGATCCAGGGAGGTAATTCACCCCTCCACTTT. This encodes CASSQDSIQGGNSPLHF.

This sequence joins TRBV5-1 and TRBJ1-1; 8 nucleotides align to TRBD1. This CDR3 has 16 residues. CDR1 is SGHRS, CDR2 YFSETQ, per germline. V shed 2 bases, J shed 4 bases, and the junction held 10 bases outside the gene matches. The CDR3 loop reads CASSLELTGASTEAFF. The CDR3 DNA follows: TGCGCCAGCAGCTTAGAATTGACAGGGGCCAGCACTGAAGCTTTCTTT.

This chain connects TRBV4-3 to TRBJ2-1; 11 bases fit TRBD2. CDR3 length: 16 residues. Losses at the gene ends were 0 bases for V and 6 bases for J; bases not matched to a gene: 4. Germline V gene lookup returns CDR1 LGHNA and CDR2 YSLEER. CDR3 coding DNA: TGCGCCAGCAGCCAAGATTGGGGACTAGCGGTCAATGAGCAGTTCTTC. Amino acids: CASSQDWGLAVNEQFF.

The chain combines TRBV11-2 with TRBJ1-6; unclear D gene. CDR3 length equals 17 residues. Deletions cut 2 bases from V and 1 base from J, with 12 bases between. Germline V gene sequence: CDR1 SGHAT, CDR2 FQNNGV. The CDR3: CASSLYFPGSYNSPLHF. The CDR3 region has the DNA TGTGCCAGCAGCTTATATTTTCCGGGTTCCTATAATTCACCCCTCCACTTT. Drawing the rest from reference TRBV11-2 and TRBJ1-6, the complete variable domain is EAGVAQSPRYKIIEKRQSVAFWCNPISGHATLYWYQQILGQGPKLLIQFQNNGVVDDSQLPKDRFSAERLKGVDSTLKIQPAKLEDSAVYLCASSLYFPGSYNSPLHFGNGTRLTVT.

The rearrangement uses TRBV5-8 and TRBJ2-7, with TRBD2 matching 11 bases. Germline trimming cut 0 bases from V and 2 bases from J; bases unmatched to any gene: 7. Germline lookup yields CDR1 SGHTS and CDR2 YDEGEE. There are 17 residues in the CDR3. The DNA of the CDR3 is TGTGCCAGCAGCTTGGGCCAAATAGCGGGGGGGACCTACGAGCAGTACTTC. It is translated as CASSLGQIAGGTYEQYF.

The chain combines TRBV11-3 with TRBJ1-3; D remains unclear. CDR3 length: 13 residues. Germline V gene data show CDR1 as SGHNT and CDR2 as YENEEA. Trimming took off 8 bases at V and 0 bases at J, with 8 bases between the two ends. The CDR3 sequence is CASAKRSGNTIYF. The CDR3 nucleotides read TGTGCCAGCGCGAAGCGCTCTGGAAACACCATATATTTT.